This T cell receptor beta chain was retrieved from a study of blood T cell repertoires in COVID-19. Study details: The United States, Italy and Spain provided the acute and convalescent COVID-19 samples. PBMCs, B-cell-depleted T cells, or T cells were the source of the cDNA or gDNA that made up the material.

This clone was detected once. Germline V gene lookup returns CDR1 MRHNA and CDR2 SNTAGT. Trimming cost V 5 bases and J 6 bases; bases outside gene matches: 6. The CDR3 is 15 residues long. As processed by the authors: Nucleated cell counts were estimated from reference gene primer amplification. The data were produced by immunoSEQ multiplex PCR, yet TCRdb's version contains in-frame clones alone and is incomplete. Clonal size and the V and J genes are those of that table, whereas D and trimming came from the DNA. Among more than 150,000 clones listed, over 70% were seen once. The TCR sequence derives from a man between 60 and 75 years old who had been exposed to COVID-19. The sample was PBMCs or T cells enriched from blood (not recorded which). This chain uses TRBV6-4 with TRBJ2-2; 10 bases fit TRBD2. The CDR3 bases are TGTGCCAGCAGTTCGCTAGCGGGAGTTTCCGGGGAGCTGTTTTTT. This encodes CASSSLAGVSGELFF.